The rows below give T cell receptor beta chains drawn from one sample of a study of cytomegalovirus exposure and HLA in healthy donors. Assay: immunoSEQ multiplex PCR; the TCRdb copy retains only in-frame clones and omits some. The ten most abundant clones cover roughly 7.3% of a sample with 35,000 to 50,000 clones. Sequencing was carried out using PBMCs. Receptors originate from a male donor in good health and CMV-seronegative. CDR3s include the opening cysteine and the closing phenylalanine or tryptophan.

V	J	CDR3
TRBV19	TRBJ2-6	CASSIPRGAGANVLTF
TRBV7-2	TRBJ2-7	CASSLTWQANEQYF
TRBV30	TRBJ2-2	CAWSALASTGELFF
TRBV18	TRBJ1-1	CASSPGRGSLTEAFF
TRBV7-9	TRBJ2-2	CASSLAGPGELFF
TRBV5-6	TRBJ2-7	CASSHPTGLGEQYF
TRBV19	TRBJ2-7	CASSPSGSFYEQYF
TRBV19	TRBJ2-3	CASSIDRTSGGGTTDTQYF
TRBV30	TRBJ2-3	CAWSPSGDTQYF
TRBV18	TRBJ2-2	CASSPPIASRGTGELFF
TRBV18	TRBJ2-5	CASSPPGRAQETQYF
TRBV7-2	TRBJ1-5	CASSTKGTVGNQPQHF
TRBV28	TRBJ2-1	CASTLGANEQFF
TRBV15	TRBJ1-1	CATRQGVTEAFF
TRBV6-6	TRBJ2-5	CASSYSDGKETQYF
TRBV28	TRBJ2-7	CASSFVAGAAYEQYF